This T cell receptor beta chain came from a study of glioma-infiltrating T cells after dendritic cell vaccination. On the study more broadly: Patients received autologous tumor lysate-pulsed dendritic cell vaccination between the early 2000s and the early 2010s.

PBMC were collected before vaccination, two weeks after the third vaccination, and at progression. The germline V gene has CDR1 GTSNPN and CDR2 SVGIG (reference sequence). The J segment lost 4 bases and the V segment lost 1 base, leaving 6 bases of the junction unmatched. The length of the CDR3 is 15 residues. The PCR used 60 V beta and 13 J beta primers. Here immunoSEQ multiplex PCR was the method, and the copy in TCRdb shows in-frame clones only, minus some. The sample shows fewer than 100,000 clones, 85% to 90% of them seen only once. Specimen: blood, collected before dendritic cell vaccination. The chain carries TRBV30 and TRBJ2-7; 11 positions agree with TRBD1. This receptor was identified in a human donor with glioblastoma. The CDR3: CAWSGGGTGGYEQYF. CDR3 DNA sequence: TGTGCCTGGAGTGGGGGGGGGACAGGGGGTTACGAGCAGTACTTC.